One and the same sample provided the 13 T cell receptor beta chains below, sequenced in a study of T cell repertoires in cytomegalovirus infection. Each CDR3 protein is one row after TCRdb ran MiXCR on the reads. The table has some 100,000 distinct CDR3 sequences, under 25% seen once. The sequenced sample was CD8+ T cells from PBMCs. Receptor source: a human donor in good health (CMV status not recorded). Some clones in this sample may be carry-over from other donors' samples.

V gene TRBV12-3 or TRBV12-4 combines with J gene TRBJ2-1, with D possibly matching TRBD1 (6 bases). There are 12 residues in the CDR3. V was pared by 6 bases and J by 6 bases, with 9 bases between. The CDR3 region has the DNA TGTGCCAGCAGCCAGACAGGCAATGAGCAGTTCTTC. This codes for CASSQTGNEQFF.

The rearrangement joins TRBV7-3 to TRBJ2-7, with D perhaps given as TRBD1 or TRBD2 (5 bases each). CDR1 and CDR2 from the germline V gene are SGHTA and FQGTGA. This CDR3 is built from 15 residues. V was cut by 6 bases and J by 7 bases, with 22 bases left in between. For the CDR3, the DNA is TGTGCCAGCAGGACGGAAAAGGGACGTACGGGGGAGCAGTACTTC. This translates into CASRTEKGRTGEQYF.

This clonotype has a handful of counts. The genes are TRBV6-1 and TRBJ1-5; perhaps TRBD1 as D (5 bases). Germline V gene sequence: CDR1 MNHNS, CDR2 SASEGT. V shed 5 bases and J shed 5 bases, with 13 bases lying between them. The CDR3 runs to 14 residues. CDR3 region: CASSSQQVDQPQHF. In nucleotides, the CDR3 is TGTGCCAGCAGTTCTCAACAGGTCGATCAGCCCCAGCATTTT.

This rearrangement joins TRBV6-5 to TRBJ1-2; 11 positions match TRBD1. The junction had 8 bases not matched to a gene; V was cut back by 6 bases and J by 5 bases. Germline-derived CDR1 and CDR2 are MNHEY and SVGAGI. The CDR3 totals 15 residues. For the CDR3, the DNA is TGTGCCAGCAGCCCCCCGGGACAGGGGGATTATGGCTACACCTTC. Encoded protein: CASSPPGQGDYGYTF.

This clonotype was observed at least ten times. The chain carries TRBV7-8 and TRBJ2-7; 11 bases are shared with TRBD1. Trimming removed 5 bases from V and 7 bases from J; junction bases left unmatched: 7. CDR1 is SGHVS, CDR2 FQNEAQ, per germline. The CDR3 covers 14 residues. In DNA, the CDR3 is TGTGCCAGCAGCCCGGGACAGGGGGGAGAGGAGCAGTACTTC. Residues: CASSPGQGGEEQYF.

In this sample, this clonotype turned up many times. The chain has TRBV6-2 or TRBV6-3 and TRBJ2-4; D may match TRBD1 or TRBD2 (6 bases each). Trimming cost V 7 bases and J 1 base, with 11 bases left between them. This CDR3 is built from 14 residues. CDR1 is MNHEY, CDR2 SVGEGT, per germline. CDR3 protein: CASMGGDAKNIQYF. CDR3 coding DNA: TGTGCCAGCATGGGGGGCGACGCCAAAAACATTCAGTACTTC.

As to this clonotype: A much larger clone sits a single nucleotide away, making a read error possible. The V gene is TRBV27, the J gene TRBJ1-4; D possibly corresponds to TRBD1 (5 bases). The CDR3 has 12 amino acids. The germline V gene encodes CDR1 MNHEY and CDR2 SMNVEV (reference sequence). The CDR3 region has the DNA TGTGCCAGCAGCCTCGGGGGGGAAAAAATGTTTTTT. Its protein is CASSLGGEKMFF. Drawing the rest from reference TRBV27 and TRBJ1-4, the complete variable domain is EAQVTQNPRYLITVTGKKLTVTCSQNMNHEYMSWYRQDPGLGLRQIYYSMNVEVTDKGDVPEGYKVSRKEKRNFPLILESPSPNQTSLYFCASSLGGEKMFFGSGTQLSVL.

This clonotype was seen ten or more times. V and J are TRBV10-3 and TRBJ2-7, with no clear D. This CDR3 region has 12 residues. CDR1 is ENHRY and CDR2 is SYGVKD in the germline V gene. Trimming shortened V by 9 bases and J by 5 bases, and 14 bases separated the two germline ends. For the CDR3, the DNA is TGTGCCATGAGGATTGGAGATCACGAGCAGTACTTC. Translation: CAMRIGDHEQYF.

The sample holds many counts of this clonotype. The chain is built from TRBV7-8 and TRBJ1-4; D uncertain. Germline V gives CDR1 SGHVS, CDR2 FQNEAQ. CDR3 length: 15 residues. V gave up 7 bases and J gave up 4 bases, with 16 bases separating them. CDR3 protein: CASKETGQVNEKLFF. CDR3 sequence (DNA): TGTGCCAGCAAAGAGACGGGTCAGGTTAATGAAAAACTGTTTTTT.

This clonotype has at least ten counts. The chain is built from TRBV7-2 and TRBJ2-7; D might be TRBD1 (5 bases). Germline loops: CDR1 SGHTA, CDR2 FQGNSA. Trimming removed 4 bases at V and 3 bases at J, with 7 bases between. CDR3 length: 12 amino acids. The CDR3 loop is CASSWQGYEQYF. CDR3 nucleotide sequence: TGTGCCAGCAGCTGGCAGGGCTACGAGCAGTACTTC.

This clonotype was seen a few times. The chain employs TRBV4-2 and TRBJ2-3, with D perhaps being TRBD1 or TRBD2 (5 bases each). The CDR3 runs to 20 residues. Trimming cost V 3 bases and J 6 bases, with 31 bases left between them. Germline V gives CDR1 LGHNA, CDR2 YNFKEQ. The chain's CDR3 is CASSQKLASVGDDSSDTQYF. CDR3 DNA: TGTGCCAGCAGCCAGAAACTCGCCTCAGTAGGGGACGACTCTTCGGATACGCAGTATTTT.

This clonotype was found a few times. The chain links TRBV5-6 to TRBJ2-7; D possibly matches TRBD1 or TRBD2 (6 bases each). Trimming took 2 bases from V and 3 from J, leaving 18 bases between them. Looked up from germline, CDR1 is SGHDT and CDR2 is YYEEEE. CDR3 length equals 16 residues. The CDR3 is CASSFWGQGGVYEQYF. The CDR3 DNA is TGTGCCAGCAGCTTTTGGGGGCAGGGAGGTGTCTACGAGCAGTACTTC.

This chain links TRBV7-2 with TRBJ2-7; D remains ambiguous. The CDR3 is 16 amino acids. Trimming left V 4 bases short and J 4 bases short, with 20 bases between. In germline, CDR1 is SGHTA, CDR2 FQGNSA. The DNA for the CDR3 is TGTGCCAGCAGCTCCCACAAGGACGTCCTGGGTTACGAGCAGTACTTC. Protein sequence: CASSSHKDVLGYEQYF.